This T cell receptor (beta chain) was identified in a study of shared clonotypes between healthy human individuals. Some clones are missing from TCRdb's copy, which holds only in-frame ones; the method was immunoSEQ multiplex PCR. Of 1,500,000 or so clones in the sample, roughly 96% were seen once. This CDR3 comprises 11 residues. V dropped 5 bases and J dropped 13; count of bases not matched to a gene: 8. The germline CDR1 and CDR2 sequences are MNHEY and SVGAGI. The V gene is TRBV6-5, the J gene TRBJ2-7; 7 bases are shared with TRBD1. Sequencing was carried out using naive CD4+ T cells sorted from blood. As to subset: CD45RA+ positively selected. The TCR was taken from a man under 40 in good health. CDR3 nucleotide sequence: TGTGCCAGCAGTCAACCGGGACAGATATACTTC. Translated, it gives CASSQPGQIYF.